These 14 T cell receptor beta chains originate from one sample sequenced in a study of T-cell memory formation after mild COVID-19. TCRdb recomputed calls from the 5' RACE reads with MiXCR, one row per CDR3 protein. The sample contains about 200,000 distinct CDR3 sequences, 15% to 20% of which appear only once. The sample consisted of PBMCs or a T cell subset sorted from them (not recorded which). The receptors derive from an adult woman who had mild COVID-19 (a few samples of this study predate the infection). Cell type and time point are not known.

This clonotype was counted only a few times. The chain recombines TRBV14 with TRBJ2-3; the D gene is possibly TRBD2 (5 bases). V shed 4 bases and J shed 11 bases, with 13 bases lying between them. The CDR3 runs 12 residues. Germline CDR1 and CDR2: SGHDN and FVKESK. In nucleotides, the CDR3 is TGTGCCAGCAGCCTCTACCCGAGGGAGCAGTATTTT. Its translation: CASSLYPREQYF.

The chain combines TRBV7-9 with TRBJ2-1, with D uncertain. The V and J ends lost 8 bases and 7 bases respectively, with 12 bases between them. Germline CDR1 and CDR2: SEHNR and FQNEAQ (reference sequence). The CDR3 runs 12 residues. The CDR3 spells CASESPGNEQFF. Written as DNA, the CDR3 is TGTGCCAGCGAGTCCCCCGGGAATGAGCAGTTCTTC.

The chain has TRBV5-5 and TRBJ1-6; D is perhaps TRBD1 (6 bases). The V and J ends lost 4 bases and 7 bases respectively, with 15 bases between them. Germline CDR1 SGHKS, CDR2 YYEKEE (reference sequence). This CDR3 spans 15 amino acids. The CDR3 nucleotides are TGTGCCAGCAGCAGAGCTCAGGGGAGGAATTCACCCCTCCACTTT. The encoded protein is CASSRAQGRNSPLHF.

V is TRBV5-1 and J is TRBJ2-3; D is uncertain. CDR1 and CDR2 (germline): SGHRS, YFSETQ. The CDR3 has 13 amino acids. With 4 bases removed from V and 6 bases from J, the gap between germline ends came to 12 bases. For the CDR3, the DNA is TGCGCCAGCAGCACCCTTACTGGGGATACGCAGTATTTT. Translating it yields CASSTLTGDTQYF.

This chain joins TRBV29-1 and TRBJ2-2, with a tentative D call TRBD1 (5 bases). This CDR3 is built from 13 residues. V gave up 6 bases and J gave up 2 bases, with 10 bases separating them. The germline V gene encodes CDR1 SQVTM and CDR2 ANQGSEA. The CDR3 sequence is CSVRQGNTGELFF. The CDR3 nucleotides read TGCAGCGTGAGGCAGGGAAACACCGGGGAGCTGTTTTTT.

A few counts support this clonotype. The CDR3 spells CASSPPGQIYYGYTF. CDR3 coding DNA: TGTGCCAGCAGCCCGCCGGGACAGATATACTATGGCTACACCTTC. This chain joins TRBV5-6 and TRBJ1-2; 7 nucleotides align to TRBD1. The CDR3 has 15 amino acids. V lost 4 bases to trimming and J lost 3 bases; unmatched junction nucleotides: 9. From germline, CDR1 is SGHDT and CDR2 YYEEEE.

This clonotype has a handful of counts. The chain links TRBV5-1 to TRBJ2-2, with 9 positions matching TRBD2. The germline CDR1 and CDR2 sequences are SGHRS and YFSETQ. The trim removed 2 bases at V and 6 bases at J, leaving 2 bases unmatched. This CDR3 has 14 residues. CDR3 sequence (DNA): TGCGCCAGCAGCTTAGCGGGGGGTTCCGGGGAGCTGTTTTTT. Protein: CASSLAGGSGELFF.

The chain couples TRBV6-5 to TRBJ2-7; 8 nucleotides match TRBD1. Trimming cost V 4 bases and J 5 bases; bases outside gene matches: 10. The CDR3 is made up of 15 amino acids. Germline values: CDR1 MNHEY, CDR2 SVGAGI. The CDR3 protein is CASSSAGTGLNEQYF. CDR3 DNA: TGTGCCAGCAGTTCTGCCGGGACAGGTCTCAACGAGCAGTACTTC.

This clonotype was found a few times. The chain is built from TRBV5-1 and TRBJ2-5, with 7 bases that match TRBD1. This CDR3 has 17 residues. Unmatched junction bases numbered 17, after V lost 4 bases and J lost 5 bases. Germline values: CDR1 SGHRS, CDR2 YFSETQ. This CDR3 reads CASSLRGGAGQVETQYF. CDR3 in DNA: TGCGCCAGCAGCCTCCGAGGGGGCGCTGGTCAGGTGGAGACCCAGTACTTC.

This clonotype showed up just a few times. V gene TRBV7-2 combines with J gene TRBJ2-2; D is unresolved. Germline CDR1 is SGHTA and CDR2 is FQGNSA. CDR3 size: 15 residues. V was pared by 0 bases and J by 5 bases, with 10 bases between. The CDR3 loop reads CASSLAGTRTGELFF. DNA for the CDR3: TGTGCCAGCAGCTTAGCAGGAACGAGGACCGGGGAGCTGTTTTTT.

The genes are TRBV12-3 or TRBV12-4 and TRBJ1-5; a weak D match, TRBD1 (5 bases). V was clipped by 6 bases and J by 8 bases, with 11 bases between them. CDR3 length equals 12 residues. DNA of the CDR3: TGTGCCAGCAGCCAGGGAGAAAAGCCCCAGCATTTT. This codes for CASSQGEKPQHF.

This clonotype was detected once. The V and J genes are TRBV10-3 and TRBJ2-4; 10 bases match TRBD1. J lost 3 bases, V lost 8 bases, and 4 bases had no gene match. The CDR3 runs to 14 residues. Per germline, CDR1 ENHRY and CDR2 SYGVKD. The CDR3, as DNA: TGTGCCATCCGACAGGGGGCGGACAAAAACATTCAGTACTTC. Translated: CAIRQGADKNIQYF.

In this sample, this clonotype turned up a few times. The chain recombines TRBV11-1 with TRBJ2-7, with 8 bases fitting TRBD2. Germline V gives CDR1 SGHAT, CDR2 FQDESV (reference sequence). V lost 7 bases to trimming and J lost 6 bases; unmatched junction nucleotides: 2. The CDR3 sequence is 11 residues long. The chain's CDR3 is CASKGTSEQYF. The CDR3 DNA follows: TGTGCCAGCAAGGGGACTAGCGAGCAGTACTTC. Full variable domain (outside the CDR3, taken from reference TRBV11-1 and TRBJ2-7): EAEVAQSPRYKITEKSQAVAFWCDPISGHATLYWYRQILGQGPELLVQFQDESVVDDSQLPKDRFSAERLKGVDSTLKIQPAELGDSAMYLCASKGTSEQYFGPGTRLTVT.

The chain joins TRBV7-6 to TRBJ2-5; 10 bases line up with TRBD1. V trimming: 8 bases; J trimming: 5 bases; junction bases outside the gene matches: 5. The V gene's germline CDR1 is SGHVS and CDR2 FNYEAQ. The CDR3 length is 13 residues. Here the CDR3 DNA reads TGTGCCAGCTCGACAGGGGGCGCGGAGACCCAGTACTTC. Translation gives CASSTGGAETQYF.